Following are 27 T cell receptor beta chains from one sample sequenced in a study of cytomegalovirus exposure and HLA in healthy donors. The PCR employed 60 Vbeta primers together with 13 Jbeta primers. Produced via immunoSEQ multiplex PCR; TCRdb's table is partial and in-frame only. This sample has about 150,000 clones; about 80% occur once, and the top ten carry over 2%. The sequenced material came from PBMCs. Source of these receptors: a young man in good health and CMV-seronegative.

This clone was picked up a small number of times. The V call is TRBV7-4, the J call TRBJ2-5; D gene unclear. The CDR3 runs to 16 residues. Trimming took 4 bases from V and 3 from J, leaving 18 bases between them. The germline CDR1 and CDR2 sequences are SGHVT and SQSDAQ. The CDR3 sequence is CASSSRMAETEETQYF. The CDR3 DNA is TGTGCCAGCAGCTCACGAATGGCGGAAACCGAAGAGACCCAGTACTTC.

The chain has TRBV19 and TRBJ2-5; TRBD1 is a possible D gene (5 bases). The V end lost 1 base, the J end lost 4 bases, and 7 bases lay between the germline ends. CDR1 and CDR2 from the germline V gene are LNHDA and SQIVND (reference sequence). The CDR3 runs 13 residues. As DNA, the CDR3 is TGTGCCAGTAGTATAGGGGGCGCAGAGACCCAGTACTTC. Protein sequence: CASSIGGAETQYF.

The chain is built from TRBV28 and TRBJ1-5; D unresolved. Germline CDR1 MDHEN, CDR2 SYDVKM. Trimming removed 8 bases at V and 0 bases at J, with 11 bases between. The length of the CDR3 is 14 residues. This CDR3 reads CASGRVNSNQPQHF. CDR3 bases: TGTGCCAGCGGTCGGGTAAATAGCAATCAGCCCCAGCATTTT.

The rearrangement links TRBV7-2 to TRBJ2-2, with a tentative D call TRBD2 (5 bases). V lost 4 bases and J lost 4, with 13 bases in between. The germline V gene encodes CDR1 SGHTA and CDR2 FQGNSA. The CDR3 loop spans 15 amino acids. The CDR3 region has the DNA TGTGCCAGCAGCTCTATTCTAGGGAGCACCGGGGAGCTGTTTTTT. Translated: CASSSILGSTGELFF.

This clone was found many times. The chain links TRBV6-1 to TRBJ2-7, with TRBD1 matching 9 bases. The germline gives CDR1 MNHNS, CDR2 SASEGT. V shed 8 bases and J 3 bases; nucleotides not matched to a gene: 5. This CDR3 is 13 amino acids long. Here the CDR3 reads CASHPGQGYEQYF. The CDR3 DNA is TGTGCCAGCCACCCGGGACAGGGCTACGAGCAGTACTTC.

The V call is TRBV19, the J call TRBJ2-7; D is perhaps TRBD1 (6 bases). The ends were cut back, 5 bases at V and 5 bases at J, with 13 bases in the middle. CDR1 is LNHDA and CDR2 is SQIVND in the germline V gene (reference sequence). This CDR3 has 13 amino acids. The CDR3 sequence: CASSLWGQNEQYF. The CDR3 bases are TGTGCCAGTAGTCTCTGGGGGCAAAACGAGCAGTACTTC.

The chain carries TRBV28 and TRBJ1-1, with 11 bases matching TRBD1. The CDR3 contains 14 residues. V gave up 7 bases and J gave up 5 bases; unmatched junction bases: 6. CDR1 is MDHEN and CDR2 is SYDVKM in the germline V gene. CDR3 in amino acids: CASISGTGGTEAFF. CDR3 bases: TGTGCCAGCATCTCCGGGACAGGGGGAACTGAAGCTTTCTTT.

The V and J genes are TRBV5-4 and TRBJ1-2; D not certain. Between the trimmed V and J ends, which lost 3 bases and 8 bases, there was a span of 14 bases. The CDR3 length is 13 residues. Germline V gives CDR1 SGHNT, CDR2 YYREEE (reference sequence). CDR3 nucleotide sequence: TGTGCCAGCAGCTACGGCGGCTGGCGGGGCTACACCTTC. Its translation: CASSYGGWRGYTF.

The V gene is TRBV6-1, the J gene TRBJ2-1, with TRBD2 matching over 11 bases. The junction had 3 bases not matched to a gene; V was cut back by 2 bases and J by 6 bases. CDR3 length equals 15 residues. Germline V gene sequence: CDR1 MNHNS, CDR2 SASEGT. As DNA, the CDR3 is TGTGCCAGCAGTGAACGTCTAGCGGGGGGCAATGAGCAGTTCTTC. Translation gives CASSERLAGGNEQFF.

The chain is built from TRBV27 and TRBJ2-6; 7 bases agree with TRBD1. This CDR3 region has 17 residues. The trim removed 4 bases at V and 4 bases at J, leaving 10 bases unmatched. CDR1 is MNHEY and CDR2 is SMNVEV in the germline V gene (reference sequence). The CDR3 nucleotides read TGTGCCAGCAGTTCCAGGGACAGTGTCTACGGGGCCAACGTCCTGACTTTC. This codes for CASSSRDSVYGANVLTF. The whole variable domain, filled in from reference TRBV27 and TRBJ2-6, reads EAQVTQNPRYLITVTGKKLTVTCSQNMNHEYMSWYRQDPGLGLRQIYYSMNVEVTDKGDVPEGYKVSRKEKRNFPLILESPSPNQTSLYFCASSSRDSVYGANVLTFGAGSRLTVL.

The chain is built from TRBV6-5 and TRBJ2-5; weak D call: TRBD2 (5 bases). The CDR3 loop spans 13 amino acids. Trimming removed 2 bases at V and 4 bases at J, with 8 bases between. Germline CDR1 reads MNHEY; CDR2 reads SVGAGI. CDR3 amino acids: CASSYEGRETQYF. The CDR3, as DNA: TGTGCCAGCAGTTACGAAGGGAGAGAGACCCAGTACTTC.

This chain links TRBV29-1 with TRBJ2-7, with D perhaps TRBD2 (6 bases). The CDR3 consists of 13 residues. Per the germline V gene, CDR1 is SQVTM and CDR2 is ANQGSEA. The ends were cut back, 6 bases at V and 0 bases at J, with 12 bases in the middle. CDR3: CSVLAPSSYEQYF. In DNA form, the CDR3 reads TGCAGCGTCCTAGCGCCGAGCTCCTACGAGCAGTACTTC.

V gene TRBV28 combines with J gene TRBJ2-1; possible D gene TRBD2, 6 bases. V lost 7 bases and J lost 3, with 16 bases in between. CDR1 and CDR2 from the germline V gene are MDHEN and SYDVKM. There are 15 residues in the CDR3. The CDR3 DNA reads as TGTGCCAGCAATCCCCCGGGAGCCCACTACAATGAGCAGTTCTTC. Its translation is CASNPPGAHYNEQFF.

The chain is built from TRBV6-6 and TRBJ2-7, with D hard to call. Trimming removed 4 bases from V and 7 bases from J, with 11 bases in between. Germline lookup yields CDR1 MNHNY and CDR2 SVGAGI (reference sequence). The CDR3 length is 12 residues. The DNA for the CDR3 is TGTGCCAGCAGTTCCCTAGGTGAGGAGCAGTACTTC. Translated, it gives CASSSLGEEQYF.

This rearrangement joins TRBV5-8 to TRBJ1-4, with TRBD1 matching over 10 bases. J lost 8 bases, V lost 3 bases, and 7 bases had no gene match. Looked up from germline, CDR1 is SGHTS and CDR2 is YDEGEE. The length of the CDR3 is 15 residues. The chain's CDR3 is CASSWGQGRVEKLFF. The CDR3 bases are TGTGCCAGCAGCTGGGGACAGGGGAGAGTGGAAAAACTGTTTTTT.

The chain carries TRBV18 and TRBJ1-3, with D uncertain. Between the trimmed V and J ends, which lost 4 bases and 7 bases, there was a span of 14 bases. The CDR3 is 14 amino acids. Germline lookup yields CDR1 KGHSH and CDR2 LQKENI. The CDR3 DNA reads TGTGCCAGCTCACAAGGGCAGGAGGTGAACACCATATATTTT. This translates into CASSQGQEVNTIYF.

In its sample, this clone was seen once. The CDR3, as DNA: TGCGCCAGCCGCCTGACTAGCGAAGAGACCCAGTACTTC. It yields the protein CASRLTSEETQYF. The rearrangement uses TRBV5-1 and TRBJ2-5; 8 bases agree with TRBD2. This CDR3 has 13 residues. The germline V gene has CDR1 SGHRS and CDR2 YFSETQ. The V segment lost 7 bases and the J segment 3 bases; nucleotides outside the gene matches: 5.

The chain links TRBV25-1 to TRBJ2-1; possible D gene TRBD2, 6 bases. Trimming left V 4 bases short and J 8 bases short, with 12 bases between. CDR3 size: 13 residues. CDR1 is MGHDK and CDR2 is SYGVNS in the germline V gene. CDR3 region: CASSGIAEHEQFF. The CDR3 DNA reads TGTGCCAGCAGTGGAATAGCGGAACATGAGCAGTTCTTC. Supplemented by reference TRBV25-1 and TRBJ2-1, the full variable domain reads EADIYQTPRYLVIGTGKKITLECSQTMGHDKMYWYQQDPGMELHLIHYSYGVNSTEKGDLSSESTVSRIRTEHFPLTLESARPSHTSQYLCASSGIAEHEQFFGPGTRLTVL.

This chain joins TRBV6-1 and TRBJ2-3; 7 bases are a match to TRBD2. The CDR3 is 17 amino acids. CDR1 MNHNS and CDR2 SASEGT come from the germline V gene. Trimming took 1 base from V and 4 from J; bases not matched to a gene: 11. The CDR3 here is CASSEVGGGRGADTQYF. The CDR3 bases are TGTGCCAGCAGTGAAGTGGGCGGCGGGAGAGGCGCAGATACGCAGTATTTT.

The chain uses TRBV2 and TRBJ1-2; TRBD1 is a possible D gene (6 bases). This CDR3 has 13 amino acids. The germline V gene has CDR1 SNHLY and CDR2 FYNNEI. The V end lost 5 bases, the J end lost 0 bases, and 7 bases lay between the germline ends. In DNA form, the CDR3 reads TGTGCCAGCAGTCAGGGGACTAACTATGGCTACACCTTC. It translates to CASSQGTNYGYTF.

V usage is TRBV20-1 and J usage is TRBJ2-1; D is perhaps TRBD2 (6 bases). The V gene's germline CDR1 is DFQATT and CDR2 SNEGSKA (reference sequence). The CDR3 is 11 residues long. V shed 3 bases and J shed 6 bases, with 6 bases lying between them. CDR3 region: CSASGGNEQFF. Here the CDR3 DNA reads TGCAGTGCTAGCGGGGGCAATGAGCAGTTCTTC.

The V and J genes are TRBV11-1 and TRBJ2-5; 9 positions agree with TRBD1. The CDR3 is 16 amino acids. From germline, CDR1 is SGHAT and CDR2 FQDESV (reference sequence). V gave up 4 bases and J gave up 0 bases; unmatched junction bases: 6. The CDR3 coding sequence is TGTGCCAGCAGCTCCGTGGACAGGGGATACCAAGAGACCCAGTACTTC. It translates to CASSSVDRGYQETQYF.

The gene calls are TRBV18 and TRBJ1-1; D might be TRBD1 (6 bases). Trimming removed 2 bases from V and 8 bases from J, with 12 bases in between. CDR3 length equals 13 residues. CDR1 and CDR2 from the germline V gene are KGHSH and LQKENI. The CDR3 spells CASSPGDNREAFF. The CDR3, as DNA: TGTGCCAGCTCACCAGGGGACAACCGAGAAGCTTTCTTT.

This clone was seen at least ten times. The chain carries TRBV6-6 and TRBJ1-1, with 8 nucleotides matching TRBD1. The germline V gene has CDR1 MNHNY and CDR2 SVGAGI (reference sequence). Germline trimming cut 5 bases from V and 3 bases from J; bases unmatched to any gene: 8. The CDR3 has 15 residues. CDR3 coding DNA: TGTGCCAGCAGTGATTCCAGGGGGCCTTACACTGAAGCTTTCTTT. Its protein product is CASSDSRGPYTEAFF.

The rearrangement uses TRBV7-2 and TRBJ2-3, with 7 bases aligning to TRBD1. The germline V gene encodes CDR1 SGHTA and CDR2 FQGNSA. J was trimmed by 2 bases and V by 3 bases; bases with no gene match: 8. This CDR3 is 16 amino acids long. This CDR3 reads CASSFRDRSSTDTQYF. In DNA, the CDR3 is TGTGCCAGCAGCTTCCGGGACAGATCCTCCACAGATACGCAGTATTTT.

The rearrangement links TRBV7-9 to TRBJ2-5, with D tentatively TRBD1 (6 bases). The ends were cut back, 5 bases at V and 2 bases at J, with 18 bases in the middle. The germline V gene has CDR1 SEHNR and CDR2 FQNEAQ (reference sequence). The CDR3 is 16 residues long. The CDR3 DNA follows: TGTGCCAGCAGCCAAGCTGGCAGGGGAAATCAAGAGACCCAGTACTTC. Its translation is CASSQAGRGNQETQYF.

CDR3: CASKGASRKDYGYTF. The CDR3 DNA reads as TGTGCCAGCAAGGGGGCTTCCCGGAAAGACTATGGCTACACCTTC. This sequence joins TRBV28 and TRBJ1-2, with 7 nucleotides matching TRBD1. V lost 7 bases, J lost 3 bases, and 11 bases stayed unmatched. The CDR3 extends over 15 amino acids. Germline V lookup: CDR1 MDHEN, CDR2 SYDVKM.